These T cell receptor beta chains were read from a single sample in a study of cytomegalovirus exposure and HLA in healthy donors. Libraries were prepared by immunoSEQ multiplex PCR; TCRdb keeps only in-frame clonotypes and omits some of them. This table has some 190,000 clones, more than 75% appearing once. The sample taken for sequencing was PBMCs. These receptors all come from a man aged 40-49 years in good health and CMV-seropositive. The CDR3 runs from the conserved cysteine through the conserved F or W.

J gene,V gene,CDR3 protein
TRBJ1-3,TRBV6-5,CASSRQGTGNTIYF
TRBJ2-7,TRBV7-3,CASSAAGPSEQYF
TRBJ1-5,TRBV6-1,CASSAQGVGQPQHF
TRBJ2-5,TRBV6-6,CASSYGRGAVETQYF
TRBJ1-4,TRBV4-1,CASSQTRTETNEKLFF
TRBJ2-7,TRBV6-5,CASSYMPGSSYEQYF
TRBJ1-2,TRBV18,CASSPTGGYGYTF
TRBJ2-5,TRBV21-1,CASSWTSGGEETQYF
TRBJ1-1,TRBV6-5,CASSYSLGTGNTEAFF
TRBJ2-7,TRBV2,CASRPGTAEIYEQYF
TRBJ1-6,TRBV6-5,CASSITGGEYSPLHF
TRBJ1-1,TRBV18,CASSPNAGQHTEAFF
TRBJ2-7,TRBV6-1,CASSVQGSVGEQYF
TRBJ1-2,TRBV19,CASTPPGQLYGYTF
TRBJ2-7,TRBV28,CASVLAGGGEQYF
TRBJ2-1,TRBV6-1,CASSEYAGSDYNEQFF
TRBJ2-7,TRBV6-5,CASSYGTAAYEQYF
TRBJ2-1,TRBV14,CASSQAPGPYNEQFF
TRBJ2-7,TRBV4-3,CASSRGTSGTSYEQYF
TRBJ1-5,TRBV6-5,CQRGNQPQHF
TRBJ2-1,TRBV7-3,CASSLSPTNEQFF
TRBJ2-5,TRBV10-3,CAIKGGGGETQYF
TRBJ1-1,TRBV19,CASSPRVGTGVPEAFF
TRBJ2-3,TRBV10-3,CAISTSGSTDTQYF
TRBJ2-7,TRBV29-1,CSVTPQEATTYEQYF
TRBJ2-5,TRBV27,CASKTTGGLETQYF
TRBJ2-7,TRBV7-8,CASSLRGQSSYEQYF
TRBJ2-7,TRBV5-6,CASSLGRYEQYF
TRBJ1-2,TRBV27,CASSSWTGGGGYTF
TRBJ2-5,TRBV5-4,CASSLVFWAGGRQETQYF
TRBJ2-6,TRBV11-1,CASSFGTGVSGANVLTF
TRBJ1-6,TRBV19,CASSIGQVRSYNSPLHF
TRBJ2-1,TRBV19,CASSNQGGKNEQFF
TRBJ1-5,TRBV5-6,CASSSSGGSNQPQHF
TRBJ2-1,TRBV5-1,CASSLGGSPGYNEQFF
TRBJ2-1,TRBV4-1,CASSWSSGGAGDYNEQFF
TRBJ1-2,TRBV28,CASSLEMSGHGYTF
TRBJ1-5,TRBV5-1,CASSVGTASNQPQHF
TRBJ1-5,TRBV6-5,CASSWTGGNQPQHF
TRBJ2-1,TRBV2,CASSYNRVALNEQFF
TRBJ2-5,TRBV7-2,CASSLRQAGVETQYF
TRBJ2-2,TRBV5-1,CASSFLGTSGRAGAGELFF
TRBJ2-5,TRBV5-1,CASRRDLVKTQYF
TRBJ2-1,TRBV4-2,CASSQEPRAAGGHNEQFF
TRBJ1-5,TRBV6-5,CASSPGTGDRGPQHF
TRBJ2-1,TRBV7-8,CASSPPARNEQFF
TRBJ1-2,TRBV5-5,CASSLGGRLNYGYTF
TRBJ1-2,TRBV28,CASGPGQGAYGYTF
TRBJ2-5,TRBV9,CASSVVGQGGETQYF
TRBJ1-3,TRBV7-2,CASSFPGMTSGNTIYF
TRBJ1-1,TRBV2,CASNLGQVNTEAFF
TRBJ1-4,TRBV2,CASSRQGRRSTNEKLFF